These 16 T cell receptor beta chains share one sample of origin, sequenced in a study of T cells in localized non-small cell lung cancer. The method was immunoSEQ multiplex PCR; TCRdb's version includes in-frame clones alone and lacks a portion of them. The sample shows some 19,000 clones, approximately 84% of them seen only once. The specimen was peripheral blood, collected before any cancer treatment. The receptors come from a man aged 35 to 69 with stage I lung adenocarcinoma.

The V call is TRBV19, the J call TRBJ2-7; possible D gene TRBD2, 6 bases. CDR1 and CDR2 (germline): LNHDA, SQIVND (reference sequence). The V end was cut by 6 bases, the J end by 1 base, with 16 bases between. This CDR3 has 15 amino acids. CDR3 amino acids: CASSTQGSGSYEQYF. CDR3 nucleotide sequence: TGTGCCAGTAGCACCCAGGGAAGCGGGTCCTACGAGCAGTACTTC. Looking up the rest from reference TRBV19 and TRBJ2-7 gives the full variable domain: DGGITQSPKYLFRKEGQNVTLSCEQNLNHDAMYWYRQDPGQGLRLIYYSQIVNDFQKGDIAEGYSVSREKKESFPLTVTSAQKNPTAFYLCASSTQGSGSYEQYFGPGTRLTVT.

This sequence joins TRBV29-1 and TRBJ1-1; D not resolved. V lost 4 bases and J lost 0, with 9 bases in between. From germline, CDR1 is SQVTM and CDR2 ANQGSEA. The CDR3 is 13 amino acids. The CDR3 region has the DNA TGCAGCGTTGTGCTGAATCTGAACACTGAAGCTTTCTTT. Translating it yields CSVVLNLNTEAFF.

The chain recombines TRBV4-1 with TRBJ2-7, with a possible D match to TRBD1 (6 bases). Germline V gives CDR1 MGHRA, CDR2 YSYEKL. CDR3 length equals 16 residues. V dropped 4 bases and J dropped 0 bases, with 16 bases sitting between them. The CDR3 region has the DNA TGCGCCAGCAGCCTCGTCTGGGGGCCGAGCTCCTACGAGCAGTACTTC. Its translation: CASSLVWGPSSYEQYF.

The CDR3 sequence is CASSQESHQPQHF. The CDR3 coding sequence is TGCGCCAGCAGCCAAGAGTCCCATCAGCCCCAGCATTTT. This chain links TRBV4-3 with TRBJ1-5, with no clear D. Trimming removed 0 bases from V and 5 bases from J, with 5 bases in between. The germline V gene encodes CDR1 LGHNA and CDR2 YSLEER. The CDR3 has 13 residues.

The V gene is TRBV4-2, the J gene TRBJ2-7, with 7 nucleotides matching TRBD2. The junction had 7 bases not matched to a gene; V was cut back by 1 base and J by 4 bases. Germline V gene sequence: CDR1 LGHNA, CDR2 YNFKEQ. The CDR3 has 15 residues. The CDR3 loop reads CASSQGGERGYEQYF. In nucleotides, the CDR3 is TGTGCCAGCAGCCAAGGTGGAGAGCGGGGTTACGAGCAGTACTTC.

V and J are TRBV19 and TRBJ2-3; the match to TRBD2 covers 9 bases. CDR3 length equals 14 residues. J was trimmed by 5 bases and V by 7 bases; bases with no gene match: 7. Germline V gene lookup returns CDR1 LNHDA and CDR2 SQIVND (reference sequence). The CDR3 sequence: CASTVAGEVDTQYF. The CDR3 nucleotides are TGTGCCAGTACCGTAGCGGGGGAGGTAGATACGCAGTATTTT.

The chain combines TRBV28 with TRBJ2-1; TRBD2 is a possible D gene (6 bases). The CDR3 covers 15 residues. The ends were cut back, 3 bases at V and 4 bases at J, with 13 bases in the middle. Germline V CDR1 and CDR2: MDHEN, SYDVKM. CDR3: CASSFSQTSYNEQFF. The CDR3 nucleotides read TGTGCCAGCAGTTTTAGTCAGACTAGTTACAATGAGCAGTTCTTC.

V gene TRBV7-3 combines with J gene TRBJ2-2; tentative D call: TRBD2 (5 bases). V lost 5 bases and J 2 bases, leaving 15 bases between the germline ends. This CDR3 comprises 16 residues. Germline CDR1 reads SGHTA; CDR2 reads FQGTGA. In nucleotides, the CDR3 is TGTGCCAGCAGCCCAGGACTCCACCTTAACACCGGGGAGCTGTTTTTT. Translation: CASSPGLHLNTGELFF.

The rearrangement uses TRBV28 and TRBJ1-1; D is perhaps TRBD1 (6 bases). The CDR3 contains 15 residues. Germline CDR1 MDHEN, CDR2 SYDVKM. V lost 6 bases to trimming and J lost 0 bases, with 14 bases between them. The DNA of the CDR3 is TGTGCCAGCAGGATTCCAGGGGCTATGAACACTGAAGCTTTCTTT. This codes for CASRIPGAMNTEAFF.

The rearrangement links TRBV9 to TRBJ2-2; D might be TRBD1 (6 bases). The CDR3 contains 14 residues. CDR1 is SGDLS, CDR2 YYNGEE, per germline. V lost 2 bases, J lost 9 bases, and 14 bases lay in between. The CDR3 sequence is CASSVGTNSWELFF. As DNA, the CDR3 is TGTGCCAGCAGCGTTGGGACAAATTCTTGGGAGCTGTTTTTT.

The rearrangement links TRBV7-9 to TRBJ2-5; 13 bases are a match to TRBD2. Trimming removed 5 bases from V and 5 bases from J; junction bases left unmatched: 8. CDR1 and CDR2 (germline): SEHNR, FQNEAQ (reference sequence). CDR3 length equals 16 residues. As DNA, the CDR3 is TGTGCCAGCAGCCTCGGACTAGCGGGAGTTTCGGAGACCCAGTACTTC. It codes for CASSLGLAGVSETQYF. Drawing the rest from reference TRBV7-9 and TRBJ2-5, the complete variable domain is DTGVSQNPRHKITKRGQNVTFRCDPISEHNRLYWYRQTLGQGPEFLTYFQNEAQLEKSRLLSDRFSAERPKGSFSTLEIQRTEQGDSAMYLCASSLGLAGVSETQYFGPGTRLLVL.

In this sample, this clone turned up once. V gene TRBV19 combines with J gene TRBJ2-1; TRBD2 matches 11 bases. The V segment lost 6 bases and the J segment 0 bases; nucleotides outside the gene matches: 4. CDR1 is LNHDA and CDR2 is SQIVND in the germline V gene (reference sequence). CDR3 length: 16 residues. The CDR3 nucleotides are TGTGCCAGTAGAGCAACTAGCGGGAGCTCCTACAATGAGCAGTTCTTC. It is translated as CASRATSGSSYNEQFF.

The genes are TRBV5-1 and TRBJ2-4, with TRBD1 matching over 8 bases. The germline CDR1 and CDR2 sequences are SGHRS and YFSETQ. V shed 0 bases, J shed 9 bases, and the junction held 11 bases outside the gene matches. The CDR3 runs to 16 residues. CDR3 coding DNA: TGCGCCAGCAGCTTGGATCCCGGGACAGGCCGTGGCATTCAGTACTTC. Translating gives CASSLDPGTGRGIQYF.

This chain joins TRBV5-1 and TRBJ1-5, with 12 positions matching TRBD1. V shed 4 bases, J shed 2 bases, and the junction held 4 bases outside the gene matches. Germline V CDR1 and CDR2: SGHRS, YFSETQ. The length of the CDR3 is 16 residues. CDR3 bases: TGCGCCAGCAGCCCCGGGACAGGGGGCGGCAATCAGCCCCAGCATTTT. It is translated as CASSPGTGGGNQPQHF. The full variable domain, rest sourced from reference TRBV5-1 and TRBJ1-5, is KAGVTQTPRYLIKTRGQQVTLSCSPISGHRSVSWYQQTPGQGLQFLFEYFSETQRNKGNFPGRFSGRQFSNSRSEMNVSTLELGDSALYLCASSPGTGGGNQPQHFGDGTRLSIL.

This clone showed up just a few times. The chain couples TRBV6-4 to TRBJ1-3; D might be TRBD1 (5 bases). This CDR3 comprises 15 residues. V was cut by 0 bases and J by 4 bases, with 10 bases left in between. Germline V CDR1 and CDR2: MRHNA, SNTAGT. This CDR3 reads CASSDSMNRGNTIYF. CDR3 nucleotides: TGTGCCAGCAGTGACTCGATGAACAGGGGAAACACCATATATTTT.

As for this clone: The junction shows a germline mismatch at one end, possibly a read error. The rearrangement links TRBV9 to TRBJ1-2, with D possibly being TRBD1 (6 bases). Germline loops: CDR1 SGDLS, CDR2 YYNGEE. The CDR3 has 13 amino acids. CDR3 residues: CASSATGNSGYTF. In DNA form, the CDR3 reads TGTGCCAGCAGCGCTACAGGGAACTCTGGCTACACCTTC.